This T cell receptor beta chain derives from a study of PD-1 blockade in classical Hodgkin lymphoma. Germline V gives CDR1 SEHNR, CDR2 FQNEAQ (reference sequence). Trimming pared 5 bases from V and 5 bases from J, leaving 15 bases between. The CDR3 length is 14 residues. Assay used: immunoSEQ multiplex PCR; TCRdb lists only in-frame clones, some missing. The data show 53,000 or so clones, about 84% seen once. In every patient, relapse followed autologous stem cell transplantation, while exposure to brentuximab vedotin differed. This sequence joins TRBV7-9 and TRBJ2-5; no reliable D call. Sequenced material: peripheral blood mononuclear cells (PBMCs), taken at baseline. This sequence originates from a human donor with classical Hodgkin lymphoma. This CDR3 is CASSHFVSGETQYF. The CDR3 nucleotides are TGTGCCAGCAGCCACTTCGTCAGTGGTGAGACCCAGTACTTC.